This is a list of T cell receptor beta chains from one sample in a study of T cell repertoires in cytomegalovirus infection. TCRdb recomputed calls from the reads with MiXCR, one row per CDR3 protein. The data show about 310,000 distinct CDR3 sequences, with 20% to 30% seen just once and 10% to 15% held by the top ten. These receptors' targets are unknown. The source material was cultured PBMCs, sampled from culture after CMV antigen stimulation. The receptors were gathered from a human donor in good health (CMV status not recorded). Some clones in this sample may be carry-over from other donors' samples. CDR3s include the opening cysteine and the closing phenylalanine or tryptophan. Each record gives: clone size, J gene, V gene, D gene, CDR3 DNA, CDR3 protein. The D gene is left open where the match is weak. Rows may omit the clone size; those that give it use once, few, many or a size class.

abundance: .; j_gene: TRBJ1-5; v_gene: TRBV19; d_gene: .; CDR3nt: TGTGCCAGTAGTATCAGGGGACCTAGCAATCAGCCCCAGCATTTT; CDR3aa: CASSIRGPSNQPQHF
abundance: many; j_gene: TRBJ2-3; v_gene: TRBV12-3/TRBV12-4; d_gene: .; CDR3nt: TGTGCCAGCAGAGCCGGGACTTGGGCTAGGGGGACAGATACGCAGTATTTT; CDR3aa: CASRAGTWARGTDTQYF
abundance: .; j_gene: TRBJ2-1; v_gene: TRBV24-1; d_gene: .; CDR3nt: TGTGCCACCAGTACAGACGGGAGAGGCTACAATGAGCAGTTCTTC; CDR3aa: CATSTDGRGYNEQFF
abundance: many; j_gene: TRBJ2-5; v_gene: TRBV12-3/TRBV12-4; d_gene: .; CDR3nt: TGTGCCAGCAGGCCAATGGGGTTTTCCCAAGAGACCCAGTACTTC; CDR3aa: CASRPMGFSQETQYF
abundance: .; j_gene: TRBJ1-4; v_gene: TRBV19; d_gene: TRBD1; CDR3nt: TGTGCCAGTACCCCGACAGGGGGAAGGGCGAGCGAAAAACTGTTTTTT; CDR3aa: CASTPTGGRASEKLFF
abundance: .; j_gene: TRBJ1-3; v_gene: TRBV30; d_gene: TRBD1; CDR3nt: TGTGCCTGGGCAGGGGGCTCTGGAAACACCATATATTTT; CDR3aa: CAWAGGSGNTIYF
abundance: .; j_gene: TRBJ2-7; v_gene: TRBV20-1; d_gene: TRBD2; CDR3nt: TGCAGTGCGCACTTGGGGGGGAACTCCTACGAGCAGTACTTC; CDR3aa: CSAHLGGNSYEQYF
abundance: .; j_gene: TRBJ2-1; v_gene: TRBV12-3/TRBV12-4; d_gene: TRBD2; CDR3nt: TGTGCCAGCAGTCCCATGGGACTAGCGGATAACAATGAGCAGTTCTTC; CDR3aa: CASSPMGLADNNEQFF
abundance: .; j_gene: TRBJ2-5; v_gene: TRBV4-3; d_gene: .; CDR3nt: TGCGCCAGCAGCCAAGATCAGGTTCTTCCGGAGACCCAGTACTTC; CDR3aa: CASSQDQVLPETQYF
abundance: .; j_gene: TRBJ1-4; v_gene: TRBV7-9; d_gene: TRBD1; CDR3nt: TGTGCCAGCAGCTTAGGGACAGGCCGTGAAAAACTGTTTTTT; CDR3aa: CASSLGTGREKLFF
abundance: many; j_gene: TRBJ2-5; v_gene: TRBV7-9; d_gene: TRBD1; CDR3nt: TGTGCCAGCAGCTCGGCAGGGGGCGGCGTGGAGACCCAGTACTTC; CDR3aa: CASSSAGGGVETQYF
abundance: .; j_gene: TRBJ2-1; v_gene: TRBV27; d_gene: TRBD2; CDR3nt: TGTGCCAGCAGTTTATCGTTAGCGGGAGGGTACAATGAGCAGTTCTTC; CDR3aa: CASSLSLAGGYNEQFF
abundance: .; j_gene: TRBJ2-3; v_gene: TRBV20-1; d_gene: .; CDR3nt: TGCAGTGCTAGGCCCGGGAGAGCAGATACGCAGTATTTT; CDR3aa: CSARPGRADTQYF
abundance: .; j_gene: TRBJ1-1; v_gene: TRBV28; d_gene: .; CDR3nt: TGTGCCAGCAATCAGGGGTGGACTGAAGCTTTCTTT; CDR3aa: CASNQGWTEAFF
abundance: .; j_gene: TRBJ2-1; v_gene: TRBV28; d_gene: TRBD1; CDR3nt: TGTGCCAGCAGCCAGGGGGCTTCTTACAATGAGCAGTTCTTC; CDR3aa: CASSQGASYNEQFF
abundance: few; j_gene: TRBJ2-5; v_gene: TRBV15; d_gene: TRBD2; CDR3nt: TGTGCCACCAGCCTCCGGACTAGCGGGAGTCAAGAGACCCAGTACTTC; CDR3aa: CATSLRTSGSQETQYF
abundance: few; j_gene: TRBJ2-7; v_gene: TRBV7-9; d_gene: TRBD1; CDR3nt: TGTGCCAGCAACGGGGACAGATCCTTTGGCGAGCAGTACTTC; CDR3aa: CASNGDRSFGEQYF
abundance: once; j_gene: TRBJ2-5; v_gene: TRBV20-1; d_gene: .; CDR3nt: TGCAGTGCTAGAGAGCTCCTTAGAAAGTACCAAGAGACCCAGTACTTC; CDR3aa: CSARELLRKYQETQYF
abundance: .; j_gene: TRBJ2-7; v_gene: TRBV19; d_gene: .; CDR3nt: TGTGCCAGTAAGGGAGGTGAGCAGTACTTC; CDR3aa: CASKGGEQYF
abundance: .; j_gene: TRBJ1-5; v_gene: TRBV2; d_gene: .; CDR3nt: TGTGCCAGCAGTTTAGGGACAAAAAGAGGTAGCAATCAGCCCCAGCATTTT; CDR3aa: CASSLGTKRGSNQPQHF
abundance: few; j_gene: TRBJ1-4; v_gene: TRBV7-8; d_gene: TRBD1; CDR3nt: TGTGCCAGCAGCTTAGGGGACAGGAGGGGTGAAAAACTGTTTTTT; CDR3aa: CASSLGDRRGEKLFF
abundance: few; j_gene: TRBJ2-5; v_gene: TRBV12-3/TRBV12-4; d_gene: TRBD2; CDR3nt: TGTGCCAGCAGTTTACCGGGACTAGCGGGAGTCAGGGAGACCCAGTACTTC; CDR3aa: CASSLPGLAGVRETQYF
abundance: many; j_gene: TRBJ2-1; v_gene: TRBV11-2; d_gene: .; CDR3nt: TGTGCCAGCAGCTTACCGTGGAGCTCCTACAATGAGCAGTTCTTC; CDR3aa: CASSLPWSSYNEQFF
abundance: .; j_gene: TRBJ2-5; v_gene: TRBV6-2/TRBV6-3; d_gene: .; CDR3nt: TGTGCCAGCAGTTCCCAGTACCAAGAGACCCAGTACTTC; CDR3aa: CASSSQYQETQYF
abundance: many; j_gene: TRBJ2-5; v_gene: TRBV7-2; d_gene: .; CDR3nt: TGTGCCAGCAGCTCAGGTGGGGTCCAGTCAGAGACCCAGTACTTC; CDR3aa: CASSSGGVQSETQYF
abundance: .; j_gene: TRBJ2-7; v_gene: TRBV5-1; d_gene: TRBD2; CDR3nt: TGCGCCAGCAGCCCGGTAGGACTAGCGGGAACAACCTCCTACGAGCAGTACTTC; CDR3aa: CASSPVGLAGTTSYEQYF